The clone carrying this TCR beta chain was detected ten times or more. The CDR3 totals 14 residues. Trimming shortened V by 5 bases and J by 7 bases, and 14 bases separated the two germline ends. CDR1 and CDR2 (germline): LNHNV, YYDKDF (reference sequence). Amplification targeted the TCR beta CDR3 regions, with RNA transcripts as the source material. An initial RT-PCR round employing HTBI primers preceded a second-round multiplex PCR. TCRdb re-called the multiplex PCR reads through MiXCR, storing one row per CDR3 protein. This sample has approximately 1.2 million distinct CDR3 sequences, with approximately 35% found just once. New diagnoses, under 2 months' duration, and ages 18 to 65 characterized the hyperthyroidism patients. Pregnancy or lactation, uncontrolled infections and other autoimmune diseases were grounds for excluding patients. This record comes from a study of Graves' ophthalmopathy and Graves' hyperthyroidism. Study-level background: No progression to ophthalmopathy over 18 months defined stable hyperthyroidism.

This TCR came from an adult man with Graves' hyperthyroidism. Material: peripheral blood or thyroid tissue (not recorded which). The chain carries TRBV15 and TRBJ2-2, with D possibly matching TRBD1 (6 bases). This CDR3 reads CATSLQGAGGELFF. CDR3 nucleotides: TGTGCCACCAGCTTACAGGGCGCGGGCGGGGAGCTGTTTTTT.